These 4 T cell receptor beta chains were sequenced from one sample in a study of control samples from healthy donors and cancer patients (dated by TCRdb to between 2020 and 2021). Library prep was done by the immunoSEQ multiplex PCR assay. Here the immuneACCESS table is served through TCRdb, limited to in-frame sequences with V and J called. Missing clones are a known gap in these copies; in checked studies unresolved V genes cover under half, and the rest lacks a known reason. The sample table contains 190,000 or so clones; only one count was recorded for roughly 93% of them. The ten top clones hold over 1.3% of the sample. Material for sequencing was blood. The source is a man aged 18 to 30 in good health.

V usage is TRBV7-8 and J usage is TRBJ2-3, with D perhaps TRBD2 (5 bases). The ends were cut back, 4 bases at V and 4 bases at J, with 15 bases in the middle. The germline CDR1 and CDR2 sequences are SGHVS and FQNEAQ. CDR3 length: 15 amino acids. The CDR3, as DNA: TGTGCCAGCAGCTCTGGGAGCGAAGGTGCAGATACGCAGTATTTT. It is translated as CASSSGSEGADTQYF.

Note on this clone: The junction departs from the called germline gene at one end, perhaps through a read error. Here the CDR3 reads CASIRSLGQGLNHGYTF. The CDR3 DNA is TGTGCCAGCATCCGATCCTTGGGGCAAGGCCTTAACCATGGCTACACCTTC. The rearrangement uses TRBV5-5 and TRBJ1-2; perhaps TRBD1 as D (5 bases). Germline CDR1 SGHKS, CDR2 YYEKEE (reference sequence). This CDR3 spans 17 amino acids.

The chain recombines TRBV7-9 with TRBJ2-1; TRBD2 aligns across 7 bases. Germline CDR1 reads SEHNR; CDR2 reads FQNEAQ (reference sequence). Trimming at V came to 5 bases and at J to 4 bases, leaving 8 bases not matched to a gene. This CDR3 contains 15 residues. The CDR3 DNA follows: TGTGCCAGCAGCCCATGGGGGGGAGGGTACAATGAGCAGTTCTTC. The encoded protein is CASSPWGGGYNEQFF.

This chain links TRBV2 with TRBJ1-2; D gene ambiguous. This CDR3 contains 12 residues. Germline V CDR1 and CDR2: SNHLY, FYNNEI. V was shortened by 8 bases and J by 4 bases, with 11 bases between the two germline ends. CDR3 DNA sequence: TGTGCCAGCGGGAGGGTAGGCTATGGCTACACCTTC. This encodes CASGRVGYGYTF.